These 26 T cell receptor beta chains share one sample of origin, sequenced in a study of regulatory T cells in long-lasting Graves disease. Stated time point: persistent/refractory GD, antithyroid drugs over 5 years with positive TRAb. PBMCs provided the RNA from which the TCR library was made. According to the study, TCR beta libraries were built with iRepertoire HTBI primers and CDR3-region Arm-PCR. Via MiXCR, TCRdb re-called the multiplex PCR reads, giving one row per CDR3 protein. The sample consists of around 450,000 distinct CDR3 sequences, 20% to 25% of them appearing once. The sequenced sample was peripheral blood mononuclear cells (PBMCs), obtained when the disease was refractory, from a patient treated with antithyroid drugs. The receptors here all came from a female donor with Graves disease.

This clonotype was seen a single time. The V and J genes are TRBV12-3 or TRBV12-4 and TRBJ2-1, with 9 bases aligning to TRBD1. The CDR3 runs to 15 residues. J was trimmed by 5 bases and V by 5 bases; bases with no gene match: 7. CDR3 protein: CASSVDRGGHNEQFF. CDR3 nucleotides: TGTGCCAGCAGTGTGGACAGGGGTGGGCACAATGAGCAGTTCTTC.

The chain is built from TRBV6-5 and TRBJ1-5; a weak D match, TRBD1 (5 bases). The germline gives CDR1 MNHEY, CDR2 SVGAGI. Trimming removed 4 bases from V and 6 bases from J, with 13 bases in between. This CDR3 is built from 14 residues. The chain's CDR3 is CASSFIGAGQPQHF. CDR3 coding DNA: TGTGCCAGCAGTTTCATAGGGGCTGGTCAGCCCCAGCATTTT.

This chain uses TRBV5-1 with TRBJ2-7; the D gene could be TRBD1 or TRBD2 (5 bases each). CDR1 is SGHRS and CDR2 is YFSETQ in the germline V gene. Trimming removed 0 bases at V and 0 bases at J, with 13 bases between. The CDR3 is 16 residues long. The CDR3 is CASSLGVGVSSYEQYF. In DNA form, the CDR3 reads TGCGCCAGCAGCTTGGGAGTGGGGGTATCCTCCTACGAGCAGTACTTC.

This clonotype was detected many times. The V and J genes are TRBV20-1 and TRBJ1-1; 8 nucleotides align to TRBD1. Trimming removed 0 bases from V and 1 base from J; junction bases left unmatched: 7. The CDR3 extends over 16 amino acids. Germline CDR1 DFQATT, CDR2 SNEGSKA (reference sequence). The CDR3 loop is CSARDAGTGTNTEAFF. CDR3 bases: TGCAGTGCTAGAGATGCCGGGACAGGTACGAACACTGAAGCTTTCTTT.

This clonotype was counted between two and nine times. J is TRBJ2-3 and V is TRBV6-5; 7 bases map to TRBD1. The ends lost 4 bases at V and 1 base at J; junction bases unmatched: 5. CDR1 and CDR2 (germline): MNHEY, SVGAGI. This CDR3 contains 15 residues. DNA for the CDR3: TGTGCCAGCAGTTGGGACAGATTGGGCACAGATACGCAGTATTTT. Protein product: CASSWDRLGTDTQYF.

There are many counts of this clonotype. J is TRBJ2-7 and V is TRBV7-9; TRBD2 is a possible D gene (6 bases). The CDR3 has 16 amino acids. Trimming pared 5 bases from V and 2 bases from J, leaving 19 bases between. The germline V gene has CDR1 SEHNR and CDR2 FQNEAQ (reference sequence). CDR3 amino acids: CASSPSPGVSTYEQYF. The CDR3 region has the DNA TGTGCCAGCAGCCCCAGCCCGGGGGTCTCAACCTACGAGCAGTACTTC.

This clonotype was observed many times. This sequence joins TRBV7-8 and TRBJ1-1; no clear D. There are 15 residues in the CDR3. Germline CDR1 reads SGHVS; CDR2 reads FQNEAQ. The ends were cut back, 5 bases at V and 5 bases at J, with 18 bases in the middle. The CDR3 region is CASSPRPFEWTEAFF. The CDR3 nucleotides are TGTGCCAGCAGCCCCCGACCCTTCGAGTGGACTGAAGCTTTCTTT. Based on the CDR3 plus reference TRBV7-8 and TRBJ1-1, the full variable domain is GAGVSQSPRYKVAKRGQDVALRCDPISGHVSLFWYQQALGQGPEFLTYFQNEAQLDKSGLPSDRFFAERPEGSVSTLKIQRTQQEDSAVYLCASSPRPFEWTEAFFGQGTRLTVV.

CDR3: CSARDLHADGQGISYEQYF. The CDR3 DNA follows: TGCAGTGCTAGAGACCTCCACGCGGATGGACAGGGAATTTCCTACGAGCAGTACTTC. The chain uses TRBV20-1 and TRBJ2-7; 8 nucleotides agree with TRBD1. There are 19 residues in the CDR3. J gave up 1 base and V 0 bases, and 17 bases lay outside the gene matches. The germline V gene has CDR1 DFQATT and CDR2 SNEGSKA (reference sequence).

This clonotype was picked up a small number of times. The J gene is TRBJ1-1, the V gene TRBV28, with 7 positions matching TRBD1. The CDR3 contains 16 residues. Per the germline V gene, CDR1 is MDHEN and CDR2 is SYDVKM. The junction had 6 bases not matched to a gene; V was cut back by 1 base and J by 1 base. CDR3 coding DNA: TGTGCCAGCAGTTTATCTGGTTGGACAGGGAACACTGAAGCTTTCTTT. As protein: CASSLSGWTGNTEAFF.

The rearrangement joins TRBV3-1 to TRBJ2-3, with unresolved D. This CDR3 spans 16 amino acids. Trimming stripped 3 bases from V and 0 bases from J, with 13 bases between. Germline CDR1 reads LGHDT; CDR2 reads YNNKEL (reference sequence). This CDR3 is CASSHAMVQSTDTQYF. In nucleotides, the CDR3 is TGTGCCAGCAGCCACGCGATGGTGCAAAGCACAGATACGCAGTATTTT.

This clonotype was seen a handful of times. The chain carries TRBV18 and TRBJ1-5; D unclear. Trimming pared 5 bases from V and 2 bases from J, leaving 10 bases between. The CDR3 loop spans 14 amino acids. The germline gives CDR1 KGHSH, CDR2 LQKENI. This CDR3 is CASSSEGGNQPQHF. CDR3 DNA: TGTGCCAGCTCATCTGAGGGAGGCAATCAGCCCCAGCATTTT.

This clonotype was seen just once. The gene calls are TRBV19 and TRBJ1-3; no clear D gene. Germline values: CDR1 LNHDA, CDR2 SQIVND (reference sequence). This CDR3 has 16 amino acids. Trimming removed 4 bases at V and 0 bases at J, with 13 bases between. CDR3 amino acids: CASSKLAGDSGNTIYF. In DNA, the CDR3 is TGTGCCAGTAGTAAATTAGCCGGCGACTCTGGAAACACCATATATTTT.

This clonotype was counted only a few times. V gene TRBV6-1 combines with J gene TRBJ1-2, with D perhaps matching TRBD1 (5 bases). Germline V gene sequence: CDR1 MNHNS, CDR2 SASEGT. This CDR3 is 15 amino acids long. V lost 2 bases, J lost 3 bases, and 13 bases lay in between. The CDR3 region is CASSETYRTYYGYTF. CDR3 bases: TGTGCCAGCAGTGAAACCTACAGGACCTACTATGGCTACACCTTC.

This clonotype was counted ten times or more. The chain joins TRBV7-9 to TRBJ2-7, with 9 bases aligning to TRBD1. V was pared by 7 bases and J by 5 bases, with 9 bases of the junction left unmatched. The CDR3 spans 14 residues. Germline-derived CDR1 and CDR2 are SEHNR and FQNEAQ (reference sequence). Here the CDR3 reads CASTLDRGGDEQYF. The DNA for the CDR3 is TGTGCCAGCACCTTGGACAGGGGTGGGGACGAGCAGTACTTC.

CDR3 protein: CASSQFCRWPGEVEKLFF. Written as DNA, the CDR3 is TGTGCCAGCAGCCAATTCTGTCGTTGGCCAGGGGAAGTCGAAAAACTGTTTTTT. The chain employs TRBV7-4 and TRBJ1-4, with D possibly TRBD1 on 6 matching bases. Trimming removed 5 bases at V and 8 bases at J, with 27 bases between. Looked up from germline, CDR1 is SGHVT and CDR2 is SQSDAQ. This CDR3 has 18 residues.

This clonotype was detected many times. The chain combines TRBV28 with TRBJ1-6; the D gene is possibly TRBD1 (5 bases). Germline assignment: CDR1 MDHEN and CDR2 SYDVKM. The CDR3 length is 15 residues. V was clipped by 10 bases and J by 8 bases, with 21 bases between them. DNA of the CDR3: TGTGCCACCCAGGGACCTTGGCAGGGCGATTCACCCCTCCACTTT. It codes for CATQGPWQGDSPLHF.

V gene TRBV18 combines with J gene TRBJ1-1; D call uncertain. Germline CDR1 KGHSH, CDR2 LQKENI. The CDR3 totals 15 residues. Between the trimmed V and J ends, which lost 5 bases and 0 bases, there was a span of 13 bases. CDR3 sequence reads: CASSEAAGMNTEAFF. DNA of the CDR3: TGTGCCAGCTCAGAGGCGGCGGGTATGAACACTGAAGCTTTCTTT.

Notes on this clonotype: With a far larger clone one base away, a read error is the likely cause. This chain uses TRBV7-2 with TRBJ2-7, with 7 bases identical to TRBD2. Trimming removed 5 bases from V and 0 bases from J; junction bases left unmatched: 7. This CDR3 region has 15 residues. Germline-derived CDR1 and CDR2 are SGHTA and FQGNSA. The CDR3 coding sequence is TGTACCAGCAGCGCCACTAGCGTACACTCCTACGAGCAGTACTTC. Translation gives CTSSATSVHSYEQYF.

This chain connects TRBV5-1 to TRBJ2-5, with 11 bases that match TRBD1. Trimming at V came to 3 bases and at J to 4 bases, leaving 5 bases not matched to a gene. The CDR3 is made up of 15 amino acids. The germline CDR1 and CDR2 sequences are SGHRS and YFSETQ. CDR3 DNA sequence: TGCGCCAGCAGCTGGGGGACAGGGGGAAGAGAGACCCAGTACTTC. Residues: CASSWGTGGRETQYF.

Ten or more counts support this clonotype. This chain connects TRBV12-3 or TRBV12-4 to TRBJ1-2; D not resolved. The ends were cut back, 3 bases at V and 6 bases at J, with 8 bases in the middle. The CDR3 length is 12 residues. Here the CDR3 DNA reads TGTGCCAGCAGTTTCTTACGGGATGGCTACACCTTC. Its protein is CASSFLRDGYTF.

The CDR3 DNA is TGCGCCAGCAGCCCTCCTGACAGGTCCTACGAGCAGTACTTC. Translated: CASSPPDRSYEQYF. The chain uses TRBV4-1 and TRBJ2-7; a weak D match, TRBD1 (6 bases). Between the trimmed V and J ends, which lost 4 bases and 1 base, there was a span of 11 bases. The CDR3 spans 14 residues. Per germline, CDR1 MGHRA and CDR2 YSYEKL.

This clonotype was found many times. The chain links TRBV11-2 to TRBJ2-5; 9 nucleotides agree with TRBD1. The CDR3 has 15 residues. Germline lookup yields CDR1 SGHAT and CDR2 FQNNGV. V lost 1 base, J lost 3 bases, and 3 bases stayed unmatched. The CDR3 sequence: CASSLGWDREETQYF. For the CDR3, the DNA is TGTGCCAGCAGCTTAGGATGGGACAGGGAAGAGACCCAGTACTTC.

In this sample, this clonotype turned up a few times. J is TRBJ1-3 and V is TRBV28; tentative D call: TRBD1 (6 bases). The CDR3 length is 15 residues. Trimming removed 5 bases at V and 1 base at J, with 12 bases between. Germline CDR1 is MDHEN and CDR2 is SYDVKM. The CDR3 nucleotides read TGTGCCAGCAGTCCAAGAGGGGGTTCTGGAAACACCATATATTTT. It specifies CASSPRGGSGNTIYF.

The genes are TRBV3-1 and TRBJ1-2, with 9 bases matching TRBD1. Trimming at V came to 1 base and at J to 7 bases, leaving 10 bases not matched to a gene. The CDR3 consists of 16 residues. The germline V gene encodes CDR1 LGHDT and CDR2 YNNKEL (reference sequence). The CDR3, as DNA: TGTGCCAGCAGCCAAGGACTAAGGACAGGGGTGACTGGCTACACCTTC. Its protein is CASSQGLRTGVTGYTF.

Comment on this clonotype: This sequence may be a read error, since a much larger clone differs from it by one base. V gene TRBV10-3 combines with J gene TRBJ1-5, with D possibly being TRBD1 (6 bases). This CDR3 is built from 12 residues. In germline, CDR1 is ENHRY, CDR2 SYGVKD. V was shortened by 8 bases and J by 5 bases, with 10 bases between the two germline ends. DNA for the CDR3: TGTGCCATCGGTGCAGGGGATCAGCCCCAGCATTTT. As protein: CAIGAGDQPQHF.

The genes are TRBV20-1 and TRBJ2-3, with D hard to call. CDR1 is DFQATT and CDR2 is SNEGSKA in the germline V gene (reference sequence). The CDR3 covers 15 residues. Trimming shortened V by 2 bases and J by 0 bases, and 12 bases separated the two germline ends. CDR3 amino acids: CSARKITFSTDTQYF. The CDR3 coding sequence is TGCAGTGCTAGAAAAATAACATTCAGCACAGATACGCAGTATTTT.